The 15 T cell receptor beta chains below come from one sample, sequenced in a study of OX40 agonist ivuxolimab in advanced cancers. Assay used: immunoSEQ multiplex PCR; TCRdb lists only in-frame clones, some missing. The repertoire consists of fewer than 40,000 clones, with about 80% occurring once and the leading ten covering roughly an eighth. The material was CD4+ or CD8+ T cells sorted from blood, obtained in a trial of the OX40 agonist ivuxolimab. The receptors stem from an adult with an advanced solid tumor such as melanoma, head and neck, liver or kidney cancer.

The chain carries TRBV7-9 and TRBJ1-2; D uncertain. This CDR3 is built from 14 residues. Between the trimmed V and J ends, which lost 1 base and 8 bases, there was a span of 14 bases. Germline loops: CDR1 SEHNR, CDR2 FQNEAQ (reference sequence). This CDR3 reads CASSLEGRRAGYTF. The CDR3 DNA is TGTGCCAGCAGCTTAGAGGGCAGGCGGGCCGGCTACACCTTC.

V usage is TRBV5-6 and J usage is TRBJ2-3; 11 bases align to TRBD2. There are 17 residues in the CDR3. The ends lost 3 bases at V and 2 bases at J; junction bases unmatched: 8. Germline-derived CDR1 and CDR2 are SGHDT and YYEEEE. The CDR3 bases are TGTGCCAGCAGCTGGGGGACTAGCGGAACTTCCACAGATACGCAGTATTTT. It is translated as CASSWGTSGTSTDTQYF.

The chain joins TRBV18 to TRBJ2-3; D is ambiguous. V dropped 2 bases and J dropped 6 bases, with 3 bases sitting between them. CDR3 size: 11 residues. In germline, CDR1 is KGHSH, CDR2 LQKENI. As DNA, the CDR3 is TGTGCCAGCTCACCAGGTGATACGCAGTATTTT. It codes for CASSPGDTQYF.

Judged by abundance, this clone is medium-sized. The chain employs TRBV2 and TRBJ2-5, with D perhaps TRBD1 (5 bases). This CDR3 has 14 residues. V lost 8 bases and J 4 bases, leaving 17 bases between the germline ends. CDR1 and CDR2 from the germline V gene are SNHLY and FYNNEI. The chain's CDR3 is CASWAQANGETQYF. For the CDR3, the DNA is TGTGCCAGCTGGGCACAGGCCAACGGAGAGACCCAGTACTTC.

V and J are TRBV6-5 and TRBJ2-3; D remains unclear. Germline lookup yields CDR1 MNHEY and CDR2 SVGAGI. The CDR3 totals 15 residues. V was pared by 2 bases and J by 2 bases, with 11 bases between. The CDR3 loop is CASSYLARPTDTQYF. Written as DNA, the CDR3 is TGTGCCAGCAGTTACCTTGCGCGGCCCACAGATACGCAGTATTTT.

CDR3 coding DNA: TGTGCCAGCAGCTTTAGTCTAGCGTCCAATGAGCAGTTCTTC. Amino acid sequence: CASSFSLASNEQFF. V is TRBV11-2 and J is TRBJ2-1; the D gene is possibly TRBD2 (6 bases). This CDR3 region has 14 residues. The V gene lost 3 bases and the J gene lost 6 bases, with 12 bases spanning the gap. Germline CDR1 reads SGHAT; CDR2 reads FQNNGV.

This clone was seen a handful of times. The chain links TRBV9 to TRBJ1-1; 8 nucleotides line up with TRBD1. Germline-derived CDR1 and CDR2 are SGDLS and YYNGEE. The CDR3 sequence is 15 residues long. The V gene end was trimmed by 0 bases and the J gene end by 7 bases; junction bases not matched to a gene: 8. CDR3 sequence (DNA): TGTGCCAGCAGCGTAGGGGCAGGGGGCCGGGTTGAAGCTTTCTTT. Its translation is CASSVGAGGRVEAFF.

The chain is built from TRBV4-1 and TRBJ2-7, with 7 bases that match TRBD1. The CDR3 loop spans 15 amino acids. Unmatched junction bases numbered 7, after V lost 1 base and J lost 4 bases. Per the germline V gene, CDR1 is MGHRA and CDR2 is YSYEKL. The CDR3 nucleotides read TGCGCCAGCAGCCAAGGGACAGGCAAAGGGTACGAGCAGTACTTC. Its protein product is CASSQGTGKGYEQYF.

The chain has TRBV7-2 and TRBJ2-7; tentative D call: TRBD2 (6 bases). V was cut by 2 bases and J by 3 bases, with 8 bases left in between. The CDR3 is 13 amino acids. Germline values: CDR1 SGHTA, CDR2 FQGNSA. CDR3 protein: CASSLQGGYEQYF. The CDR3 DNA is TGTGCCAGCAGCTTACAGGGAGGCTACGAGCAGTACTTC. Based on the CDR3 plus reference TRBV7-2 and TRBJ2-7, the full variable domain is GAGVSQSPSNKVTEKGKDVELRCDPISGHTALYWYRQSLGQGLEFLIYFQGNSAPDKSGLPSDRFSAERTGGSVSTLTIQRTQQEDSAVYLCASSLQGGYEQYFGPGTRLTVT.

This chain connects TRBV5-1 to TRBJ2-3, with 9 bases aligning to TRBD2. Looked up from germline, CDR1 is SGHRS and CDR2 is YFSETQ. The CDR3 is 17 amino acids. V dropped 3 bases and J dropped 2; count of bases not matched to a gene: 10. The CDR3 reads CASSSRPLAGFTDTQYF. In nucleotides, the CDR3 is TGCGCCAGCAGCTCCCGGCCACTAGCGGGTTTCACAGATACGCAGTATTTT.

The chain links TRBV30 to TRBJ2-7, with TRBD2 matching 10 bases. The CDR3 has 13 amino acids. CDR1 is GTSNPN and CDR2 is SVGIG in the germline V gene (reference sequence). With 1 base clipped from V and 8 bases from J, the junction kept 5 bases outside the gene matches. The CDR3 spells CAWSGLAGDKQYF. The CDR3 coding sequence is TGTGCCTGGAGTGGGCTAGCGGGAGACAAGCAGTACTTC.

The V and J genes are TRBV10-1 and TRBJ2-7; D unresolved. The CDR3 is made up of 17 amino acids. Germline CDR1 WNHNN, CDR2 SYGVQD (reference sequence). V shed 0 bases and J shed 3 bases, with 18 bases lying between them. CDR3 sequence reads: CASSESRARMGCYEQYF. The DNA of the CDR3 is TGCGCCAGCAGTGAGTCACGGGCCCGCATGGGCTGCTACGAGCAGTACTTC.

The V and J genes are TRBV6-6 and TRBJ1-5, with TRBD1 matching 7 bases. Germline V gene data show CDR1 as MNHNY and CDR2 as SVGAGI (reference sequence). The CDR3 consists of 15 residues. J lost 3 bases, V lost 6 bases, and 8 bases had no gene match. The DNA of the CDR3 is TGTGCCAGCAGCCCGGGACAGAACATCAATCAGCCCCAGCATTTT. It is translated as CASSPGQNINQPQHF.

The rearrangement links TRBV18 to TRBJ1-4, with D unresolved. CDR3 size: 14 residues. V was clipped by 6 bases and J by 0 bases, with 8 bases between them. Germline-derived CDR1 and CDR2 are KGHSH and LQKENI. The CDR3 DNA reads as TGTGCCAGCTCGACTGGAACAACTAATGAAAAACTGTTTTTT. Protein product: CASSTGTTNEKLFF. Drawing the rest from reference TRBV18 and TRBJ1-4, the complete variable domain is NAGVMQNPRHLVRRRGQEARLRCSPMKGHSHVYWYRQLPEEGLKFMVYLQKENIIDESGMPKERFSAEFPKEGPSILRIQQVVRGDSAAYFCASSTGTTNEKLFFGSGTQLSVL.

The chain is built from TRBV11-3 and TRBJ2-1; D unclear. CDR1 is SGHNT, CDR2 YENEEA, per germline. V shed 0 bases and J shed 8 bases, with 8 bases lying between them. There are 13 residues in the CDR3. CDR3 bases: TGTGCCAGCAGCTTAGACTTTGCTTATGAGCAGTTCTTC. It specifies CASSLDFAYEQFF.